This record concerns one TCR beta chain sequence. V lost 0 bases to trimming and J lost 7 bases, with 7 bases between them. The CDR3 runs 13 residues. Germline V CDR1 and CDR2: SEHNR, FQNEAQ (reference sequence). The method was immunoSEQ multiplex PCR; TCRdb's version includes in-frame clones alone and lacks a portion of them. The sample lists 97,000 or so clones; approximately 86% were seen once. The data were taken from a study of blood T cell repertoires in COVID-19. Study background: The origin of the acute and convalescent COVID-19 samples was the United States, Italy and Spain.

This clonotype was obtained from a man aged 65 to 79 with active or convalescent COVID-19. This chain links TRBV7-9 with TRBJ1-5; a weak D match, TRBD1 (5 bases). Input material: peripheral blood. The CDR3 nucleotides are TGTGCCAGCAGCTTAGCGGGGGGACAGCCCCAGCATTTT. Translation: CASSLAGGQPQHF.